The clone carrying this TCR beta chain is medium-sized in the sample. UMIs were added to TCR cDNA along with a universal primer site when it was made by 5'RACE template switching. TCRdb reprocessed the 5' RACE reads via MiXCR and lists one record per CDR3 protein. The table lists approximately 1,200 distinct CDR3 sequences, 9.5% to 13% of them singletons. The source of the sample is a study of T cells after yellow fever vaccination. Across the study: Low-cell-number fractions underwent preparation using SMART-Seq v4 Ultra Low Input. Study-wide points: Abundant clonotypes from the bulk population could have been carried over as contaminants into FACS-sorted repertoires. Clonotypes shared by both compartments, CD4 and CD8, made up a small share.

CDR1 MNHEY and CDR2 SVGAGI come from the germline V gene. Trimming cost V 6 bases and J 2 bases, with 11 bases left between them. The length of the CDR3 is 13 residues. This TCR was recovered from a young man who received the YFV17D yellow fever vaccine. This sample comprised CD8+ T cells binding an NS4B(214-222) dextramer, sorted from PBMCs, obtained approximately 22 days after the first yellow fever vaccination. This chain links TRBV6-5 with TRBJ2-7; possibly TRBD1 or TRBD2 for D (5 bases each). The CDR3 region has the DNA TGTGCCAGCAGCGGGACGGCAGCCTACGAGCAGTACTTC. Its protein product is CASSGTAAYEQYF.